This is a list of T cell receptor beta chains from one sample in a study of cytomegalovirus exposure and HLA in healthy donors. Generated by immunoSEQ multiplex PCR, the TCRdb table keeps only in-frame clones and is missing some. The sample shows 140,000 to 150,000 clones, about 95% of them seen only once. The sequencing sample was made of PBMCs. The receptor source for this set is a young man in good health and CMV-seropositive. Both conserved end residues are part of each CDR3. D genes are given only for firm matches. Not every row has a clone size; where given, it reads once, few, many or a size class.

abundance,v_gene,d_gene,j_gene,CDR3aa,CDR3nt
-,TRBV27,TRBD2,TRBJ2-5,CASSPPPSGGQETQYF,TGTGCCAGCAGTCCACCGCCTAGCGGGGGACAAGAGACCCAGTACTTC
-,TRBV11-2,-,TRBJ2-4,CASSFPRGGAKNIQYF,TGTGCCAGCAGCTTCCCTCGGGGTGGAGCCAAAAACATTCAGTACTTC
-,TRBV28,-,TRBJ1-2,CASSLESSGYTF,TGTGCCAGCAGTTTGGAGTCTTCCGGCTACACCTTC
-,TRBV5-1,TRBD2,TRBJ2-1,CASSWTSGRNNEQFF,TGCGCCAGCAGCTGGACTAGCGGGAGGAACAATGAGCAGTTCTTC
-,TRBV29-1,-,TRBJ2-3,CSVAGSASTDTQYF,TGCAGCGTTGCGGGTAGCGCGAGCACAGATACGCAGTATTTT
-,TRBV28,-,TRBJ1-1,CASSFGRGQAFF,TGTGCCAGCAGTTTCGGGCGCGGGCAAGCTTTCTTT
-,TRBV5-1,TRBD1,TRBJ1-2,CASSSGGWGYTF,TGCGCCAGCAGCTCAGGGGGCTGGGGCTACACCTTC
-,TRBV2,-,TRBJ1-1,CASIQIGPGVAFF,TGTGCCAGCATTCAAATCGGGCCCGGGGTGGCTTTCTTT
-,TRBV27,TRBD1,TRBJ1-1,CASSSGTGENTEAFF,TGTGCCAGCAGTTCCGGGACAGGGGAGAACACTGAAGCTTTCTTT
few,TRBV30,-,TRBJ1-2,CAWKGYGYTF,TGTGCCTGGAAGGGGTACGGCTACACCTTC
-,TRBV19,-,TRBJ2-3,CASSIGGDTQYF,TGTGCCAGTAGTATCGGAGGAGATACGCAGTATTTT
-,TRBV6-5,TRBD1,TRBJ2-5,CASNTGQGRQETQYF,TGTGCCAGCAACACCGGACAGGGGAGACAAGAGACCCAGTACTTC
-,TRBV28,-,TRBJ1-5,CASRSPQGTSNQPQHF,TGTGCCAGCAGGTCTCCCCAGGGGACAAGCAATCAGCCCCAGCATTTT
-,TRBV28,TRBD1,TRBJ1-2,CASSLGQGSRGYTF,TGTGCCAGCAGTTTGGGACAGGGTAGTAGGGGCTACACCTTC
-,TRBV15,-,TRBJ2-1,CATSRDIGAEQFF,TGTGCCACCAGCAGAGATATTGGGGCGGAGCAGTTCTTC
-,TRBV27,-,TRBJ2-1,CASSARQGSYNEQFF,TGTGCCAGCAGTGCCCGTCAGGGGTCCTACAATGAGCAGTTCTTC
-,TRBV5-6,-,TRBJ2-5,CASSLLTGETQYF,TGTGCCAGCAGCTTGTTGACAGGCGAGACCCAGTACTTC
-,TRBV6-1,-,TRBJ2-1,CASRRGDTLYNEQFF,TGTGCCAGCAGACGGGGGGACACCCTCTACAATGAGCAGTTCTTC
-,TRBV6-6,-,TRBJ2-7,CASSYRTITYEQYF,TGTGCCAGCAGTTACCGGACTATTACCTACGAGCAGTACTTC
-,TRBV19,-,TRBJ1-2,CASSIRGSGYTF,TGTGCCAGTAGTATAAGGGGTAGTGGCTACACCTTC
-,TRBV15,-,TRBJ2-1,CATSRVGGEQFF,TGTGCCACCAGCAGAGTCGGCGGTGAGCAGTTCTTC
-,TRBV6-5,TRBD2,TRBJ2-1,CASSRGEGYNEQFF,TGTGCCAGCAGCCGTGGGGAGGGGTACAATGAGCAGTTCTTC
-,TRBV5-1,-,TRBJ1-5,CASSLEGAQPQHF,TGCGCCAGCAGCTTGGAAGGGGCTCAGCCCCAGCATTTT
-,TRBV29-1,-,TRBJ1-2,CSVEGMWTGYTF,TGCAGCGTCGAGGGCATGTGGACTGGCTACACCTTC
-,TRBV6-1,TRBD2,TRBJ2-3,CASSVSSGRPTDTQYF,TGTGCCAGCAGTGTTTCTAGCGGGAGGCCCACAGATACGCAGTATTTT
-,TRBV7-9,TRBD1,TRBJ2-5,CASSLDRGQETQYF,TGTGCCAGCAGTCTGGACAGGGGGCAAGAGACCCAGTACTTC
-,TRBV20-1,TRBD1,TRBJ2-7,CSAGQGREQYF,TGCAGTGCCGGACAGGGTCGGGAGCAGTACTTC
-,TRBV5-5,-,TRBJ2-1,CASSWGERTYNEQFF,TGTGCCAGCAGCTGGGGGGAGCGAACCTACAATGAGCAGTTCTTC
-,TRBV5-1,-,TRBJ2-1,CASSLGQGRNEQFF,TGCGCCAGCAGCTTGGGGCAGGGTAGGAATGAGCAGTTCTTC
-,TRBV10-3,TRBD2,TRBJ2-1,CAISAQLAGNEQFF,TGTGCCATCAGTGCCCAACTAGCGGGCAATGAGCAGTTCTTC
few,TRBV10-3,TRBD1,TRBJ1-5,CATSLDRVGDQPQHF,TGTGCCACCAGCTTGGACAGGGTAGGGGATCAGCCCCAGCATTTT
-,TRBV2,TRBD2,TRBJ2-5,CASSQRLARETQYF,TGTGCCAGCAGTCAAAGACTAGCGCGAGAGACCCAGTACTTC
-,TRBV30,-,TRBJ2-3,CAWSAQVSTDTQYF,TGTGCCTGGAGTGCCCAGGTATCCACAGATACGCAGTATTTT
-,TRBV5-1,-,TRBJ1-4,CASSFTDTDNEKLFF,TGCGCCAGCAGCTTCACGGACACCGATAATGAAAAACTGTTTTTT
-,TRBV30,TRBD2,TRBJ2-1,CAWSSGRTDEQFF,TGTGCCTGGTCTAGCGGGAGAACGGATGAGCAGTTCTTC
-,TRBV29-1,-,TRBJ1-2,CSVEGGGGYGYTF,TGCAGCGTTGAAGGTGGGGGGGGCTATGGCTACACCTTC
-,TRBV2,TRBD1,TRBJ1-5,CASRKDRASNQPQHF,TGTGCCAGCAGAAAGGACAGGGCAAGCAATCAGCCCCAGCATTTT
-,TRBV6-1,TRBD2,TRBJ2-1,CASRVHSGGEQFF,TGTGCCAGCAGGGTCCATTCGGGGGGTGAGCAGTTCTTC